The next 29 T cell receptor beta chains were all read from a single sample in a study of T cells in Graves' hyperthyroidism and ophthalmopathy. RNA transcripts served as the template for amplifying TCR beta CDR3 regions. An initial round of RT-PCR targeting the TCR CDR3 relied on the HTBI primer set. Each CDR3 protein gets one entry after TCRdb re-called the multiplex PCR reads with MiXCR. Among about 590,000 distinct CDR3 sequences listed, 15% to 18% were seen once. The source material was blood. All receptors come from a woman aged 25 to 39 with Graves' hyperthyroidism.

The chain employs TRBV5-1 and TRBJ1-1; D not resolved. This CDR3 comprises 13 residues. V lost 4 bases, J lost 3 bases, and 10 bases lay in between. CDR1 is SGHRS, CDR2 YFSETQ, per germline. The CDR3, as DNA: TGCGCCAGCAGCCCGAGGGAGCACACTGAAGCTTTCTTT. This encodes CASSPREHTEAFF.

This clonotype was found many times. The rearrangement uses TRBV20-1 and TRBJ1-5; D is possibly TRBD1 (5 bases). The CDR3 totals 14 residues. V was clipped by 3 bases and J by 5 bases, with 14 bases between them. Germline lookup yields CDR1 DFQATT and CDR2 SNEGSKA (reference sequence). In DNA form, the CDR3 reads TGCAGTGCTAGGAGTCCAGGGTACGATCAGCCCCAGCATTTT. Protein product: CSARSPGYDQPQHF.

This clonotype occurred a few times. The chain recombines TRBV19 with TRBJ1-2, with TRBD1 matching over 8 bases. The CDR3 spans 13 residues. Trimming at V came to 7 bases and at J to 8 bases, leaving 9 bases not matched to a gene. Germline V lookup: CDR1 LNHDA, CDR2 SQIVND (reference sequence). CDR3 in amino acids: CASNPTGGRGYTF. DNA for the CDR3: TGTGCCAGTAACCCAACAGGGGGGCGAGGCTACACCTTC.

In the case of this clonotype: A much bigger clone sits one base away, suggesting this may be a read error. This rearrangement joins TRBV30 to TRBJ2-7, with 7 nucleotides matching TRBD2. V shed 1 base and J 6 bases; nucleotides not matched to a gene: 0. The CDR3 has 11 amino acids. The germline CDR1 and CDR2 sequences are GTSNPN and SVGIG (reference sequence). CDR3 sequence (DNA): TGTGCCTGGAGTGGGGGGGGCGAGCAGTACTTC. Translating it yields CAWSGGGEQYF.

CDR3 coding DNA: TGTGCCAGCATGGCACAGGAAGACTACAATGAGCAGTTCTTC. The encoded protein is CASMAQEDYNEQFF. This chain joins TRBV6-1 and TRBJ2-1; D possibly corresponds to TRBD1 (5 bases). The CDR3 consists of 14 residues. V gave up 7 bases and J gave up 3 bases, with 13 bases separating them. CDR1 is MNHNS and CDR2 is SASEGT in the germline V gene.

This clonotype showed up many times. The V and J genes are TRBV28 and TRBJ1-5; no definite D call. This CDR3 spans 14 amino acids. Germline CDR1 reads MDHEN; CDR2 reads SYDVKM. V lost 3 bases and J 7 bases, leaving 13 bases between the germline ends. The CDR3 DNA reads as TGTGCCAGCAGTTTCGCGGGAGACCGGCAGCCCCAGCATTTT. Protein: CASSFAGDRQPQHF.

The chain links TRBV28 to TRBJ1-4, with 9 bases fitting TRBD1. The germline V gene encodes CDR1 MDHEN and CDR2 SYDVKM. The V and J ends lost 6 bases and 0 bases, in that order; junction bases with no gene match: 17. CDR3 length: 20 residues. CDR3 DNA sequence: TGTGCCAGCAGGGAATACAGGGGGCTGTATCGCATTGCAACTAATGAAAAACTGTTTTTT. Its protein is CASREYRGLYRIATNEKLFF. Combining the CDR3 with reference TRBV28 and TRBJ1-4 gives the whole variable domain DVKVTQSSRYLVKRTGEKVFLECVQDMDHENMFWYRQDPGLGLRLIYFSYDVKMKEKGDIPEGYSVSREKKERFSLILESASTNQTSMYLCASREYRGLYRIATNEKLFFGSGTQLSVL.

This clonotype was detected only a few times. The gene calls are TRBV29-1 and TRBJ2-7, with D maybe TRBD1 (6 bases). The CDR3 is made up of 13 amino acids. The V gene lost 1 base and the J gene lost 4 bases, with 11 bases spanning the gap. Germline V gene lookup returns CDR1 SQVTM and CDR2 ANQGSEA. The CDR3 reads CSVEVMDRYEQYF. Written as DNA, the CDR3 is TGCAGCGTTGAAGTCATGGACAGATACGAGCAGTACTTC.

The chain combines TRBV9 with TRBJ2-1; TRBD2 is a possible D gene (6 bases). This CDR3 has 14 amino acids. The V and J ends lost 2 bases and 7 bases respectively, with 13 bases between them. Germline loops: CDR1 SGDLS, CDR2 YYNGEE. CDR3 sequence: CASSVLGRGNEQFF. For the CDR3, the DNA is TGTGCCAGCAGCGTGCTCGGGAGAGGGAATGAGCAGTTCTTC.

This clonotype was recorded at least ten times. The rearrangement uses TRBV15 and TRBJ2-7; D may be TRBD2 (6 bases). Trimming took off 5 bases at V and 3 bases at J, with 17 bases between the two ends. The germline CDR1 and CDR2 sequences are LNHNV and YYDKDF (reference sequence). The CDR3 length is 15 residues. DNA of the CDR3: TGTGCCACCAGCCGATTCCATAGCGGACGCTACGAGCAGTACTTC. Translation: CATSRFHSGRYEQYF. Supplemented by reference TRBV15 and TRBJ2-7, the full variable domain reads DAMVIQNPRYQVTQFGKPVTLSCSQTLNHNVMYWYQQKSSQAPKLLFHYYDKDFNNEADTPDNFQSRRPNTSFCFLDIRSPGLGDTAMYLCATSRFHSGRYEQYFGPGTRLTVT.

Many counts were recorded for this clonotype. This chain joins TRBV30 and TRBJ2-2; D perhaps matches TRBD1 (5 bases). CDR1 and CDR2 from the germline V gene are GTSNPN and SVGIG (reference sequence). Between the trimmed V and J ends, which lost 4 bases and 3 bases, there was a span of 15 bases. This CDR3 contains 15 residues. The CDR3 reads CAWIAAGWDTGELFF. CDR3 nucleotides: TGTGCCTGGATAGCCGCAGGGTGGGACACCGGGGAGCTGTTTTTT.

There are many counts of this clonotype. The rearrangement uses TRBV20-1 and TRBJ1-5; D gene unclear. Germline assignment: CDR1 DFQATT and CDR2 SNEGSKA (reference sequence). The V end lost 6 bases, the J end lost 2 bases, and 11 bases lay between the germline ends. The CDR3 has 13 residues. Here the CDR3 reads CSAGGKGNQPQHF. DNA of the CDR3: TGCAGTGCGGGCGGGAAGGGCAATCAGCCCCAGCATTTT.

This clonotype was recorded a few times. The chain uses TRBV4-1 and TRBJ1-5; no reliable D call. CDR3 size: 15 residues. Trimming pared 0 bases from V and 5 bases from J, leaving 11 bases between. Germline assignment: CDR1 MGHRA and CDR2 YSYEKL. The CDR3 reads CASSQEKFGDQPQHF. The CDR3 DNA follows: TGCGCCAGCAGCCAAGAAAAATTTGGGGATCAGCCCCAGCATTTT.

This clonotype was detected ten times or more. The V call is TRBV5-1, the J call TRBJ2-3; TRBD2 matches at 11 bases. Looked up from germline, CDR1 is SGHRS and CDR2 is YFSETQ. This CDR3 has 16 amino acids. The trim removed 2 bases at V and 1 base at J, leaving 3 bases unmatched. The CDR3 loop is CASSFRLAGRTDTQYF. The CDR3 DNA follows: TGCGCCAGCAGCTTTCGACTAGCGGGACGCACAGATACGCAGTATTTT.

Ten or more counts support this clonotype. The gene calls are TRBV12-3 or TRBV12-4 and TRBJ2-1; TRBD2 agrees at 13 bases. After removal of 6 bases from V and 9 bases from J, the junction contained 23 bases not matched to a gene. The CDR3 is 20 amino acids. The CDR3 DNA follows: TGTGCCAGCAGCCCAGGGAATAGAGGACTAGCGGGAGCCCCTGGAGGTGAGCAGTTCTTC. Encoded protein: CASSPGNRGLAGAPGGEQFF.

This clonotype appeared many times. The chain has TRBV7-8 and TRBJ2-7, with 11 bases that match TRBD1. The CDR3 loop spans 15 amino acids. CDR1 is SGHVS and CDR2 is FQNEAQ in the germline V gene. J was trimmed by 3 bases and V by 4 bases; bases with no gene match: 5. DNA of the CDR3: TGTGCCAGCAGCTCCCTGGACAGGGGGCTCTACGAGCAGTACTTC. This sequence encodes CASSSLDRGLYEQYF.

This clonotype was observed a handful of times. CDR3 bases: TGTGCCAGCAGTGAGGGGACAGGGGGCACTGAAGCTTTCTTT. This sequence encodes CASSEGTGGTEAFF. The V call is TRBV28, the J call TRBJ1-1; 11 nucleotides agree with TRBD1. CDR3 size: 14 residues. Germline loops: CDR1 MDHEN, CDR2 SYDVKM. Trimming cost V 5 bases and J 4 bases; bases outside gene matches: 3. Filled out from reference TRBV28 and TRBJ1-1, the complete variable domain reads DVKVTQSSRYLVKRTGEKVFLECVQDMDHENMFWYRQDPGLGLRLIYFSYDVKMKEKGDIPEGYSVSREKKERFSLILESASTNQTSMYLCASSEGTGGTEAFFGQGTRLTVV.

This clonotype was seen repeatedly, ten times or more. The rearrangement joins TRBV12-3 or TRBV12-4 to TRBJ2-1; TRBD2 aligns across 13 bases. There are 15 residues in the CDR3. V dropped 6 bases and J dropped 9; count of bases not matched to a gene: 8. The CDR3 sequence is CASSRTSGRFGEQFF. Here the CDR3 DNA reads TGTGCCAGCAGCCGGACTAGCGGGAGATTCGGTGAGCAGTTCTTC.

This clonotype was detected only a few times. The chain recombines TRBV9 with TRBJ2-7; 8 bases map to TRBD2. Per germline, CDR1 SGDLS and CDR2 YYNGEE. CDR3 length: 15 residues. V was clipped by 4 bases and J by 2 bases; unmatched bases: 8. CDR3 DNA: TGTGCCAGCAGCCCTTCGGGTAGCGGGACCTACGAGCAGTACTTC. The encoded protein is CASSPSGSGTYEQYF. Full variable domain (missing parts from reference TRBV9 and TRBJ2-7): DSGVTQTPKHLITATGQRVTLRCSPRSGDLSVYWYQQSLDQGLQFLIQYYNGEERAKGNILERFSAQQFPDLHSELNLSSLELGDSALYFCASSPSGSGTYEQYFGPGTRLTVT.

The chain employs TRBV7-9 and TRBJ2-7; TRBD2 aligns across 8 bases. The J call may be wrong; the DNA end is better matched by TRBJ2-1. The CDR3 loop spans 15 amino acids. Germline V gene data show CDR1 as SEHNR and CDR2 as FQNEAQ (reference sequence). The CDR3, as DNA: TGTGCCAGCAGGCCACTAAGCGGGGGATCCTACGAGCAGTTCTTC. Its protein product is CASRPLSGGSYEQFF.

This clonotype was seen ten or more times. This rearrangement joins TRBV7-2 to TRBJ2-3; 10 bases map to TRBD2. CDR3 length equals 15 residues. The V gene end was trimmed by 5 bases and the J gene end by 3 bases; junction bases not matched to a gene: 5. Germline CDR1 is SGHTA and CDR2 is FQGNSA. The CDR3 nucleotides read TGTGCCAGCAGCCCGACTAGCGGGCATACAGATACGCAGTATTTT. This encodes CASSPTSGHTDTQYF. Looking up the rest from reference TRBV7-2 and TRBJ2-3 gives the full variable domain: GAGVSQSPSNKVTEKGKDVELRCDPISGHTALYWYRQSLGQGLEFLIYFQGNSAPDKSGLPSDRFSAERTGGSVSTLTIQRTQQEDSAVYLCASSPTSGHTDTQYFGPGTRLTVL.

There are many counts of this clonotype. CDR3: CASSEIRGRGTDTQYF. The CDR3 coding sequence is TGTGCCAGCAGTGAAATCAGGGGGCGCGGCACAGATACGCAGTATTTT. This sequence joins TRBV6-1 and TRBJ2-3; TRBD1 matches 8 bases. The V segment lost 2 bases and the J segment 1 base; nucleotides outside the gene matches: 5. This CDR3 region has 16 residues. Germline V CDR1 and CDR2: MNHNS, SASEGT.

V and J are TRBV6-2 or TRBV6-3 and TRBJ2-7; D is perhaps TRBD1 (6 bases). The V gene's germline CDR1 is MNHEY and CDR2 SVGEGT. V lost 2 bases to trimming and J lost 2 bases, with 10 bases between them. The CDR3 length is 14 residues. CDR3 amino acids: CASSYEDSPYEQYF. The DNA of the CDR3 is TGTGCCAGCAGTTACGAGGACAGTCCCTACGAGCAGTACTTC.

This clonotype was counted ten times or more. The rearrangement joins TRBV9 to TRBJ2-7; weak D call: TRBD1 (5 bases). Trimming removed 0 bases from V and 7 bases from J, with 14 bases in between. This CDR3 contains 14 residues. The V gene's germline CDR1 is SGDLS and CDR2 YYNGEE. This CDR3 reads CASSVAGSGREQYF. The DNA for the CDR3 is TGTGCCAGCAGCGTAGCCGGGTCAGGGCGTGAGCAGTACTTC.

As concerns this clonotype: The junction shows a germline mismatch at one end, possibly a read error. The chain links TRBV7-2 to TRBJ1-2; TRBD1 is a possible D gene (6 bases). The length of the CDR3 is 15 residues. CDR1 is SGHTA and CDR2 is FQGNSA in the germline V gene. The CDR3 region is CASSSGTRANYGYAF. The CDR3, as DNA: TGTGCCAGCAGCTCTGGGACACGAGCTAACTATGGCTACGCCTTC.

This clonotype was detected many times. The genes are TRBV10-3 and TRBJ2-1, with D perhaps TRBD1 or TRBD2 (5 bases each). V was shortened by 2 bases and J by 3 bases, with 11 bases between the two germline ends. There are 15 residues in the CDR3. Germline CDR1 is ENHRY and CDR2 is SYGVKD. CDR3 sequence: CAISEGTGIYNEQFF. CDR3 sequence (DNA): TGTGCCATCAGTGAGGGGACGGGAATCTACAATGAGCAGTTCTTC.

The chain recombines TRBV6-5 with TRBJ2-7; 8 bases are shared with TRBD1. The V gene's germline CDR1 is MNHEY and CDR2 SVGAGI. The CDR3 length is 16 residues. Trimming cost V 2 bases and J 0 bases; bases outside gene matches: 6. The CDR3 here is CASSYHGGQGSYEQYF. The CDR3 nucleotides are TGTGCCAGCAGTTACCACGGAGGACAGGGCTCCTACGAGCAGTACTTC.

This clonotype was recorded many times. The chain recombines TRBV20-1 with TRBJ2-1; D gene uncertain. Per germline, CDR1 DFQATT and CDR2 SNEGSKA (reference sequence). There are 13 residues in the CDR3. Trimming cost V 4 bases and J 4 bases, with 11 bases left between them. CDR3 bases: TGCAGTGCTAATAGACCCGGATACAATGAGCAGTTCTTC. Translated, it gives CSANRPGYNEQFF.

This clonotype appeared many times. The chain carries TRBV5-1 and TRBJ2-3, with D maybe TRBD2 (6 bases). Trimming pared 4 bases from V and 5 bases from J, leaving 20 bases between. Germline values: CDR1 SGHRS, CDR2 YFSETQ. This CDR3 region has 16 residues. CDR3 region: CASSGRLEAQLDTQYF. The CDR3 nucleotides are TGCGCCAGCAGCGGAAGACTAGAAGCTCAGCTAGATACGCAGTATTTT.